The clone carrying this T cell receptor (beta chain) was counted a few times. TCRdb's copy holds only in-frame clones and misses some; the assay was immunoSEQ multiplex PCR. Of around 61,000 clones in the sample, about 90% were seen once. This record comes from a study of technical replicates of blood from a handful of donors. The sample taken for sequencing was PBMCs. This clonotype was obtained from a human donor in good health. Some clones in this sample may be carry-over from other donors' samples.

CDR3 amino acids: CASSTERRSEAFF. As DNA, the CDR3 is TGCGCCAGCAGTACTGAGAGGAGATCTGAAGCTTTCTTT. J is TRBJ1-1 and V is TRBV4-1; D unclear. The CDR3 length is 13 residues. In germline, CDR1 is MGHRA, CDR2 YSYEKL. Trimming cost V 6 bases and J 6 bases, with 14 bases left between them.